This passage covers 7 T cell receptor beta chains from one sample sequenced in a study of cytomegalovirus exposure and HLA in healthy donors. Sequencing used immunoSEQ multiplex PCR; TCRdb keeps in-frame clones, though not all of them. In the table there are roughly 330,000 clones, around 90% of which are singletons. The sample comprised PBMCs. These receptor sequences come from a woman younger than 45 in good health and CMV-seropositive.

V is TRBV4-2 and J is TRBJ2-7; a weak D match, TRBD1 (6 bases). Germline CDR1 LGHNA, CDR2 YNFKEQ. V dropped 4 bases and J dropped 3 bases, with 13 bases sitting between them. There are 14 residues in the CDR3. CDR3 loop: CASSPHQQGYEQYF. CDR3 sequence (DNA): TGTGCCAGCAGCCCACACCAACAGGGCTACGAGCAGTACTTC.

The chain recombines TRBV5-5 with TRBJ1-4, with 10 bases matching TRBD1. V dropped 4 bases and J dropped 10; count of bases not matched to a gene: 7. The CDR3 length is 14 residues. CDR1 is SGHKS, CDR2 YYEKEE, per germline (reference sequence). CDR3 residues: CASSPGTGEGKLFF. CDR3 DNA sequence: TGTGCCAGCAGCCCCGGGACAGGGGAAGGAAAACTGTTTTTT.

The rearrangement links TRBV28 to TRBJ2-7; D is ambiguous. Per the germline V gene, CDR1 is MDHEN and CDR2 is SYDVKM. Trimming took off 8 bases at V and 3 bases at J, with 20 bases between the two ends. The CDR3 has 15 amino acids. The CDR3 reads CASSPSLGRVYEQYF. The CDR3, as DNA: TGTGCCAGCTCCCCCTCGCTTGGAAGGGTCTACGAGCAGTACTTC. Full variable domain (missing parts from reference TRBV28 and TRBJ2-7): DVKVTQSSRYLVKRTGEKVFLECVQDMDHENMFWYRQDPGLGLRLIYFSYDVKMKEKGDIPEGYSVSREKKERFSLILESASTNQTSMYLCASSPSLGRVYEQYFGPGTRLTVT.

The rearrangement uses TRBV28 and TRBJ1-2; D uncertain. The CDR3 loop spans 12 amino acids. The V end lost 7 bases, the J end lost 4 bases, and 10 bases lay between the germline ends. Germline V gives CDR1 MDHEN, CDR2 SYDVKM. The CDR3 loop reads CASTGTFYGYTF. Written as DNA, the CDR3 is TGTGCCAGCACTGGAACTTTCTATGGCTACACCTTC.

The chain recombines TRBV30 with TRBJ1-5; tentative D call: TRBD1 (6 bases). Looked up from germline, CDR1 is GTSNPN and CDR2 is SVGIG (reference sequence). The V and J ends lost 0 bases and 6 bases respectively, with 18 bases between them. The CDR3 spans 16 residues. The CDR3 DNA reads TGTGCCTGGAGTGTAGGTCAGGGGCCAGTTCTTCAGCCCCAGCATTTT. Amino acid sequence: CAWSVGQGPVLQPQHF.

This clone came up once. The chain carries TRBV27 and TRBJ2-7; TRBD2 aligns across 8 bases. Per germline, CDR1 MNHEY and CDR2 SMNVEV (reference sequence). J lost 6 bases, V lost 7 bases, and 8 bases had no gene match. This CDR3 comprises 13 residues. The CDR3 sequence is CASMVAGRSEQYF. The DNA for the CDR3 is TGTGCCAGCATGGTAGCGGGACGGAGCGAGCAGTACTTC.

The chain couples TRBV9 to TRBJ1-2, with a weak D call TRBD1 (5 bases). The CDR3 has 15 residues. Trimming took off 3 bases at V and 3 bases at J, with 15 bases between the two ends. The germline V gene encodes CDR1 SGDLS and CDR2 YYNGEE. The DNA for the CDR3 is TGTGCCAGCAGCGCCTTGGGAGGGGCTCACTATGGCTACACCTTC. It codes for CASSALGGAHYGYTF.